One T cell receptor (beta chain) is described in this entry. This CDR3 contains 14 residues. The junction had 9 bases not matched to a gene; V was cut back by 8 bases and J by 4 bases. The germline gives CDR1 LGHNA, CDR2 YSLEER. The repertoire was sequenced with immunoSEQ multiplex PCR; TCRdb's copy has only in-frame clones and lacks some. The table has 1.5 million to 2.5 million clones, just under 95% seen once. These data originate in a study of shared clonotypes between healthy human individuals. Naive CD8 cells lacked CD45RO and underwent positive selection for CCR7, leaving out terminally differentiated effector memory CD45RA+ cells.

The chain uses TRBV4-3 and TRBJ2-3; 7 nucleotides agree with TRBD2. The material sequenced was naive CD8+ T cells sorted from blood. The TCR comes from a man aged 18 to 35 in good health. The CDR3 protein is CASSGSGMADTQYF. In DNA form, the CDR3 reads TGCGCCAGCTCAGGGAGCGGGATGGCAGATACGCAGTATTTT.